This T cell receptor beta chain was recovered during a study of blood T cell repertoires in COVID-19. Study-wide context: PBMCs, B-cell-depleted T cells, or T cells provided the cDNA or gDNA that made up the material.

In terms of age and location, participants ranged from about 18 to 95 years and lived in 24 US areas. Cohort allocation depended upon clinical history that participants reported. The CDR3 has 15 amino acids. Trimming pared 6 bases from V and 4 bases from J, leaving 18 bases between. CDR1 is MDHEN and CDR2 is SYDVKM in the germline V gene. Per the study methods: Reference gene primers were amplified, and this amplification served to estimate nucleated cell counts. TCRdb's table, derived via immunoSEQ multiplex PCR, lists solely in-frame clones and lacks some. The V and J calls and clone size were taken over from that table, and D and trimming were inferred from the DNA. This sample has around 180,000 clones, with roughly three quarters found just once.

The receptor was derived from a woman aged 45-65 years with acute COVID-19. The source material was PBMCs or T cells enriched from blood (not recorded which). The chain uses TRBV28 and TRBJ1-2; possibly TRBD1 for D (5 bases). CDR3 residues: CASRRPIRDGYGYTF. For the CDR3, the DNA is TGTGCCAGCAGACGGCCGATCAGGGATGGCTATGGCTACACCTTC.